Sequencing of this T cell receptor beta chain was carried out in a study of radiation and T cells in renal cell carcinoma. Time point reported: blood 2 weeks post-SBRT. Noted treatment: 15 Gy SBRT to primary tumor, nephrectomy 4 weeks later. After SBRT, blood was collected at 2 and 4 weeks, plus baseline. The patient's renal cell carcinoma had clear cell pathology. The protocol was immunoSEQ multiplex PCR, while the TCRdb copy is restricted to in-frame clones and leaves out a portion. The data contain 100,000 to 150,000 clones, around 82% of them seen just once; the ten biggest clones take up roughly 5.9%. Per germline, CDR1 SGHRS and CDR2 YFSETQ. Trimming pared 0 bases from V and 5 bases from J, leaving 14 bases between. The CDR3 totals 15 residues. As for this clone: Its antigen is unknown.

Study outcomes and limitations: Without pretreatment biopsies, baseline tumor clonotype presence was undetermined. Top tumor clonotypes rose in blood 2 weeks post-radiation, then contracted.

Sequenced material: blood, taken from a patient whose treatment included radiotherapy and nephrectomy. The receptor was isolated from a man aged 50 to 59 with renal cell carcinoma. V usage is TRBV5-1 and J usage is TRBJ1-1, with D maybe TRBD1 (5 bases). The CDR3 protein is CASSLARQGGTEAFF. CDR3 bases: TGCGCCAGCAGCTTGGCCCGGCAGGGAGGGACTGAAGCTTTCTTT.